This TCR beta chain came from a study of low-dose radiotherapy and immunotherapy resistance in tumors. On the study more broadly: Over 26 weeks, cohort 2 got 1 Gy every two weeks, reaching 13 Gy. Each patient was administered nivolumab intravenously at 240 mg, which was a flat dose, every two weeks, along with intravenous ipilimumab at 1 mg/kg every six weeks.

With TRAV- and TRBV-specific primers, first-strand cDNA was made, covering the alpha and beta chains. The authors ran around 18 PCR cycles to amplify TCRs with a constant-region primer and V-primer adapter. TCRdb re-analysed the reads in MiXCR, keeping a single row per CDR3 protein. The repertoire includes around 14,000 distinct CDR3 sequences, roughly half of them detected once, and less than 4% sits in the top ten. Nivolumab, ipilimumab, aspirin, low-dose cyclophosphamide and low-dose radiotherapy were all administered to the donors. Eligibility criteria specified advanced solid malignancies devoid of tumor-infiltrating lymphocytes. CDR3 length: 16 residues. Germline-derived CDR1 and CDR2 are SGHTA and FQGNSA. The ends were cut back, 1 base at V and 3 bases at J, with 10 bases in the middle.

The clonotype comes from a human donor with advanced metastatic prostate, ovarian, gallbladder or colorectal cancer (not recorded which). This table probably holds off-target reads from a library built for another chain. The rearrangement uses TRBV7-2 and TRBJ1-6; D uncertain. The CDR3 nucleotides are TGTGCCAGCAGCTTAGATCCGAGGGACTATAATTCACCCCTCCACTTT. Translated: CASSLDPRDYNSPLHF.